These 29 T cell receptor beta chains share one sample of origin, sequenced in a study of human T cells and chemical hapten exposure. Regarding time point: pre-sensitization, week 0. Treatment here: therapeutic diphenylcyclopropenone sensitization with weekly scalp DPC. TCRdb re-called the RACE reads through MiXCR, storing one row per CDR3 protein. Among roughly 38,000 distinct CDR3 sequences listed, approximately 13% were seen once. The sequencing here drew on whole blood, taken in connection with sensitization to the hapten diphenylcyclopropenone (DPC). These receptors were taken from a woman in her 30s with alopecia areata. Some clones in this sample may be carry-over from other donors' samples.

This clonotype was observed a handful of times. J is TRBJ1-2 and V is TRBV28, with TRBD1 matching 7 bases. With V trimmed by 5 bases and J by 8 bases, 8 bases remained unmatched. Germline V gene lookup returns CDR1 MDHEN and CDR2 SYDVKM. The CDR3 consists of 13 residues. CDR3 sequence reads: CASSPGTVGGYTF. The CDR3 DNA is TGTGCCAGCAGTCCCGGGACAGTTGGCGGCTACACCTTC.

This clonotype was seen a handful of times. The chain couples TRBV20-1 to TRBJ2-3; D is perhaps TRBD1 or TRBD2 (5 bases each). Germline V lookup: CDR1 DFQATT, CDR2 SNEGSKA (reference sequence). This CDR3 has 14 residues. V lost 0 bases, J lost 5 bases, and 12 bases lay in between. For the CDR3, the DNA is TGCAGTGCTAGAGATATCGAGGGGAGAGATACGCAGTATTTT. This sequence encodes CSARDIEGRDTQYF.

The chain combines TRBV5-1 with TRBJ2-3; the match to TRBD2 covers 12 bases. CDR1 is SGHRS, CDR2 YFSETQ, per germline. The CDR3 has 16 amino acids. V shed 3 bases, J shed 2 bases, and the junction held 4 bases outside the gene matches. The CDR3 sequence: CASSWGLAGFTDTQYF. The DNA of the CDR3 is TGCGCCAGCAGCTGGGGACTAGCGGGTTTCACAGATACGCAGTATTTT.

The table lists this clonotype with a few counts. DNA for the CDR3: TGTGCCAGCAGCTCGATAGCGGGGGCCACAGATACGCAGTATTTT. It yields the protein CASSSIAGATDTQYF. V gene TRBV6-2 or TRBV6-3 combines with J gene TRBJ2-3; the match to TRBD2 covers 9 bases. V gave up 6 bases and J gave up 2 bases; unmatched junction bases: 6. CDR1 is MNHEY, CDR2 SVGEGT, per germline. This CDR3 is 15 amino acids long.

V and J are TRBV20-1 and TRBJ1-1, with D perhaps matching TRBD1 (6 bases). Per the germline V gene, CDR1 is DFQATT and CDR2 is SNEGSKA (reference sequence). This CDR3 contains 16 residues. Trimming stripped 2 bases from V and 0 bases from J, with 16 bases between. CDR3 sequence: CSARPPGHGLNTEAFF. In DNA, the CDR3 is TGCAGTGCTAGACCCCCGGGACACGGGTTGAACACTGAAGCTTTCTTT.

This clonotype has only a few counts. A single base separates this from a much larger clone, so it may be a read error. The J gene is TRBJ1-3, the V gene TRBV5-5; TRBD1 might be the D (5 bases). This CDR3 region has 17 residues. Germline CDR1 is SGHKS and CDR2 is YYEKEE (reference sequence). The CDR3 loop is CASSPAGGTSAGNTVYF. CDR3 DNA sequence: TGTGCCAGCAGCCCCGCTGGGGGGACTAGCGCTGGAAACACCGTATATTTT.

The chain has TRBV7-9 and TRBJ2-1; tentatively, D is TRBD2 (6 bases). This CDR3 spans 11 amino acids. V was cut by 7 bases and J by 9 bases, with 10 bases left in between. Germline values: CDR1 SEHNR, CDR2 FQNEAQ (reference sequence). The CDR3 region is CASTGAGEQFF. The CDR3 region has the DNA TGTGCCAGCACCGGAGCGGGTGAGCAGTTCTTC.

This clonotype occurred many times. The chain employs TRBV4-2 and TRBJ2-1; TRBD2 matches 7 bases. The CDR3 covers 17 residues. Germline V gives CDR1 LGHNA, CDR2 YNFKEQ. V was clipped by 2 bases and J by 7 bases; unmatched bases: 14. The CDR3 here is CASSQRGVYGRRNEQFF. The CDR3 nucleotides read TGTGCCAGCAGCCAAAGGGGCGTTTACGGGAGGCGAAATGAGCAGTTCTTC.

This clonotype came up a few times. The chain has TRBV29-1 and TRBJ1-1, with D perhaps matching TRBD1 (6 bases). There are 13 residues in the CDR3. Trimming shortened V by 6 bases and J by 1 base, and 12 bases separated the two germline ends. The germline V gene encodes CDR1 SQVTM and CDR2 ANQGSEA. For the CDR3, the DNA is TGCAGCGTGGGGGCAGGGGAGAACACTGAAGCTTTCTTT. It encodes CSVGAGENTEAFF.

This clonotype was counted many times. The chain employs TRBV10-1 and TRBJ2-7; 11 bases agree with TRBD1. This CDR3 region has 15 residues. The germline V gene has CDR1 WNHNN and CDR2 SYGVQD (reference sequence). The V gene end was trimmed by 6 bases and the J gene end by 0 bases; junction bases not matched to a gene: 4. CDR3 in DNA: TGCGCCAGCAGGGACAGGGGGCCTAGCTCCTACGAGCAGTACTTC. It specifies CASRDRGPSSYEQYF.

This clonotype occurred many times. J is TRBJ2-3 and V is TRBV20-1; D is uncertain. CDR1 is DFQATT, CDR2 SNEGSKA, per germline (reference sequence). The germline V and J ends were trimmed by 4 bases and 6 bases, with 8 bases remaining between them. CDR3 size: 11 residues. The CDR3 region is CSANYLDTQYF. The CDR3, as DNA: TGCAGTGCTAACTACTTGGATACGCAGTATTTT.

This clonotype was found many times. The chain uses TRBV28 and TRBJ2-5, with 8 bases identical to TRBD2. V lost 4 bases and J lost 2; bases outside the gene matches: 6. The CDR3 runs to 15 residues. CDR1 MDHEN and CDR2 SYDVKM come from the germline V gene. CDR3: CASSSGRGGQETQYF. Written as DNA, the CDR3 is TGTGCCAGCAGTTCCGGTCGGGGGGGACAAGAGACCCAGTACTTC.

This clonotype was counted at least ten times. The rearrangement joins TRBV5-1 to TRBJ2-7; TRBD1 matches at 10 bases. Germline V gene lookup returns CDR1 SGHRS and CDR2 YFSETQ. This CDR3 has 14 amino acids. With V trimmed by 2 bases and J by 5 bases, 4 bases remained unmatched. In DNA form, the CDR3 reads TGCGCCAGCAGCTTTGGACAGGGGGGCGACGAGCAGTACTTC. Translating gives CASSFGQGGDEQYF.

The sample holds a few counts of this clonotype. The CDR3 region is CATITTVDSEQYF. The CDR3 bases are TGTGCCACCATTACAACCGTGGACAGCGAGCAGTACTTC. The chain is built from TRBV24-1 and TRBJ2-7, with D possibly TRBD1 on 6 matching bases. Trimming removed 8 bases at V and 6 bases at J, with 16 bases between. The CDR3 is 13 amino acids. Germline-derived CDR1 and CDR2 are KGHDR and SFDVKD.

This clonotype has a handful of counts. This chain connects TRBV7-2 to TRBJ2-7, with TRBD2 matching 7 bases. There are 14 residues in the CDR3. V was clipped by 0 bases and J by 4 bases; unmatched bases: 3. Germline CDR1 and CDR2: SGHTA and FQGNSA. CDR3: CASSLAGTIYEQYF. Here the CDR3 DNA reads TGTGCCAGCAGCTTAGCCGGGACTATTTACGAGCAGTACTTC.

This clonotype was counted only a few times. The chain uses TRBV18 and TRBJ1-3; D not resolved. V lost 3 bases to trimming and J lost 3 bases, with 12 bases between them. Germline CDR1 is KGHSH and CDR2 is LQKENI. This CDR3 comprises 15 residues. The DNA for the CDR3 is TGTGCCAGCTCACCTCTAACCGACGGTGGAAACACCATATATTTT. Translating gives CASSPLTDGGNTIYF.

This clonotype was counted a few times. V is TRBV6-2 or TRBV6-3 and J is TRBJ2-4; TRBD2 matches at 7 bases. Trimming at V came to 2 bases and at J to 8 bases, leaving 9 bases not matched to a gene. The V gene's germline CDR1 is MNHEY and CDR2 SVGEGT. The CDR3 is made up of 15 amino acids. The CDR3 DNA reads TGTGCCAGCAGTTACGGCGGGAGTCCAGCGGACATTCAGTACTTC. Its protein product is CASSYGGSPADIQYF.

Here the CDR3 reads CASSDSRCVGLCVLTF. CDR3 DNA: TGTGCCAGCAGTGATTCGAGGTGTGTTGGTCTTTGCGTCCTGACTTTC. The chain combines TRBV2 with TRBJ2-6; D ambiguous. The V gene lost 3 bases and the J gene lost 12 bases, with 21 bases spanning the gap. The CDR3 runs to 16 residues. Germline CDR1 SNHLY, CDR2 FYNNEI. Variable domain in full (rest from reference TRBV2 and TRBJ2-6): EPEVTQTPSHQVTQMGQEVILRCVPISNHLYFYWYRQILGQKVEFLVSFYNNEISEKSEIFDDQFSVERPDGSNFTLKIRSTKLEDSAMYFCASSDSRCVGLCVLTFGAGSRLTVL.

The sample holds many counts of this clonotype. The rearrangement uses TRBV20-1 and TRBJ2-7; tentatively, D is TRBD1 (5 bases). CDR1 and CDR2 (germline): DFQATT, SNEGSKA (reference sequence). The CDR3 is made up of 13 amino acids. Trimming shortened V by 0 bases and J by 4 bases, and 10 bases separated the two germline ends. The CDR3 sequence is CSARDRVIYEQYF. The DNA of the CDR3 is TGCAGTGCTAGAGACAGGGTCATATACGAGCAGTACTTC.

V and J are TRBV28 and TRBJ2-7; perhaps TRBD2 as D (5 bases). The CDR3 runs to 15 residues. Germline CDR1 and CDR2: MDHEN and SYDVKM. The ends were cut back, 2 bases at V and 3 bases at J, with 14 bases in the middle. The CDR3: CASSLDYQPGYEQYF. The CDR3 region has the DNA TGTGCCAGCAGTTTAGACTACCAACCCGGCTACGAGCAGTACTTC. The full variable domain, rest sourced from reference TRBV28 and TRBJ2-7, is DVKVTQSSRYLVKRTGEKVFLECVQDMDHENMFWYRQDPGLGLRLIYFSYDVKMKEKGDIPEGYSVSREKKERFSLILESASTNQTSMYLCASSLDYQPGYEQYFGPGTRLTVT.

At least ten counts were recorded for this clonotype. The genes are TRBV28 and TRBJ2-1; the D gene could be TRBD1 or TRBD2 (6 bases each). CDR1 and CDR2 from the germline V gene are MDHEN and SYDVKM. The CDR3 has 14 amino acids. The V gene lost 3 bases and the J gene lost 8 bases, with 14 bases spanning the gap. The CDR3 reads CASSLGGPKYEQFF. The DNA for the CDR3 is TGTGCCAGCAGTTTGGGGGGCCCCAAGTATGAGCAGTTCTTC.

This clonotype was seen a few times. The V gene is TRBV12-3 or TRBV12-4, the J gene TRBJ2-1; 12 bases are a match to TRBD2. The junction had 20 bases not matched to a gene; V was cut back by 2 bases and J by 3 bases. The CDR3 runs 22 residues. CDR3 residues: CASSLPKPLGTSGPRGYNEQFF. CDR3 in DNA: TGTGCCAGCAGTTTACCAAAACCTCTCGGGACTAGCGGGCCCCGGGGCTACAATGAGCAGTTCTTC.

The table lists this clonotype with a few counts. The V gene is TRBV9, the J gene TRBJ2-2, with 8 positions matching TRBD2. This CDR3 spans 17 amino acids. Germline lookup yields CDR1 SGDLS and CDR2 YYNGEE. V was pared by 2 bases and J by 1 base, with 7 bases of the junction left unmatched. The CDR3 DNA reads TGTGCCAGCAGCGTGAGTCCGGGAGGGTTGAACACCGGGGAGCTGTTTTTT. It specifies CASSVSPGGLNTGELFF. The variable domain in full, with the rest retrieved from reference TRBV9 and TRBJ2-2, is DSGVTQTPKHLITATGQRVTLRCSPRSGDLSVYWYQQSLDQGLQFLIQYYNGEERAKGNILERFSAQQFPDLHSELNLSSLELGDSALYFCASSVSPGGLNTGELFFGEGSRLTVL.

The table lists this clonotype with a few counts. CDR3 bases: TGCGCCAGCAGTGAGTCGAGATCCTACAATGAGCAGTTCTTC. It translates to CASSESRSYNEQFF. The J gene is TRBJ2-1, the V gene TRBV10-2; D is ambiguous. Germline V gene data show CDR1 as WSHSY and CDR2 as SAAADI. The CDR3 is 14 amino acids. V was clipped by 0 bases and J by 1 base, with 4 bases between them.

This clonotype was seen repeatedly, ten times or more. The CDR3 is CASSFTPGRIQETQYF. The CDR3 DNA sequence: TGTGCCAGCAGCTTTACACCGGGACGGATCCAAGAGACCCAGTACTTC. The V call is TRBV5-6, the J call TRBJ2-5; D possibly uses TRBD1 or TRBD2 (5 bases each). This CDR3 is 16 amino acids long. V was shortened by 2 bases and J by 1 base, with 15 bases between the two germline ends. CDR1 and CDR2 from the germline V gene are SGHDT and YYEEEE.

This clonotype was observed many times. The J gene is TRBJ2-7, the V gene TRBV16, with 8 positions matching TRBD2. This CDR3 has 15 amino acids. V was pared by 3 bases and J by 5 bases, with 9 bases of the junction left unmatched. Germline values: CDR1 KGHSY, CDR2 FQNENV. In nucleotides, the CDR3 is TGTGCCAGCAGCCACCCGCCGGGACTAGGAAACGAGCAGTACTTC. It specifies CASSHPPGLGNEQYF.

This clonotype was seen just once. A read error may be the cause here, since a much bigger clone is one base away. This CDR3 reads CASSLRGLRSLQETQYF. CDR3 bases: TGTGCCAGCAGCTTAAGGGGACTCCGTAGCCTCCAAGAGACCCAGTACTTC. The V gene is TRBV7-2, the J gene TRBJ2-5, with D maybe TRBD2 (6 bases). The ends were cut back, 2 bases at V and 1 base at J, with 17 bases in the middle. CDR1 is SGHTA, CDR2 FQGNSA, per germline. CDR3 length: 17 amino acids.

This chain's CDR3 is CASLELAGGRELFF. CDR3 bases: TGTGCCAGCCTCGAGTTGGCGGGAGGACGGGAGCTGTTTTTT. This chain uses TRBV28 with TRBJ2-2, with TRBD2 identical over 8 bases. Trimming at V came to 8 bases and at J to 9 bases, leaving 11 bases not matched to a gene. The CDR3 is made up of 14 amino acids. Germline V gives CDR1 MDHEN, CDR2 SYDVKM. Together with reference TRBV28 and TRBJ2-2, the CDR3 gives the full variable domain: DVKVTQSSRYLVKRTGEKVFLECVQDMDHENMFWYRQDPGLGLRLIYFSYDVKMKEKGDIPEGYSVSREKKERFSLILESASTNQTSMYLCASLELAGGRELFFGEGSRLTVL.

This chain joins TRBV11-2 and TRBJ2-6, with D possibly being TRBD2 (5 bases). CDR3 length equals 16 residues. Germline CDR1 SGHAT, CDR2 FQNNGV. Trimming took off 6 bases at V and 0 bases at J, with 12 bases between the two ends. The DNA for the CDR3 is TGTGCCAGCAGGCGGACTTCGAGCTCTGGGGCCAACGTCCTGACTTTC. This encodes CASRRTSSSGANVLTF.